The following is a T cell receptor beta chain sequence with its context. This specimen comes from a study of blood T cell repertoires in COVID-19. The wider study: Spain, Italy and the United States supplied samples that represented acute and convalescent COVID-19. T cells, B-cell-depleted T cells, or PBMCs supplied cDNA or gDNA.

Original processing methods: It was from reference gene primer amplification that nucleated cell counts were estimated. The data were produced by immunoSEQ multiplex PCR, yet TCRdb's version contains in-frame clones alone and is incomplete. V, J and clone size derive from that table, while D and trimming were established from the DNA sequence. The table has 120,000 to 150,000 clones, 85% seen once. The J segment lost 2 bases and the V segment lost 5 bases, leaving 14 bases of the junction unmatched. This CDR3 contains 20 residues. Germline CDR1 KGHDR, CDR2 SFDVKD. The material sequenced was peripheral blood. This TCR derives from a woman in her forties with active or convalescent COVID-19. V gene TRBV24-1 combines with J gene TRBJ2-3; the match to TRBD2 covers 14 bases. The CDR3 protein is CATSAPRTSGGMPPTDTQYF. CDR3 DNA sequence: TGTGCCACCAGTGCCCCCCGGACTAGCGGGGGGATGCCACCCACAGATACGCAGTATTTT.